This record concerns one T cell receptor beta chain sequence. No antigen is known for it. The protocol was immunoSEQ multiplex PCR, while the TCRdb copy is restricted to in-frame clones and leaves out a portion. This table has over 110,000 clones, roughly 89% appearing once. The record originates from a study of Ad26.COV2.S vaccination and SARS-CoV-2 variants. Study outcomes and limitations: Following vaccination, spike-specific CD8+ and CD4+ T cell responses reportedly exhibited substantial breadth.

Trimming removed 3 bases from V and 5 bases from J, with 11 bases in between. This CDR3 spans 13 amino acids. The germline V gene encodes CDR1 MNHEY and CDR2 SVGEGT. The sequencing here drew on peripheral blood, taken after recovery from COVID-19. This TCR came from a human donor who had recovered from COVID-19. V is TRBV6-2 or TRBV6-3 and J is TRBJ2-7; no clear D gene. CDR3 in DNA: TGTGCCAGCAGTTATATCCCCCTCGACGAGCAGTACTTC. Amino acids: CASSYIPLDEQYF.